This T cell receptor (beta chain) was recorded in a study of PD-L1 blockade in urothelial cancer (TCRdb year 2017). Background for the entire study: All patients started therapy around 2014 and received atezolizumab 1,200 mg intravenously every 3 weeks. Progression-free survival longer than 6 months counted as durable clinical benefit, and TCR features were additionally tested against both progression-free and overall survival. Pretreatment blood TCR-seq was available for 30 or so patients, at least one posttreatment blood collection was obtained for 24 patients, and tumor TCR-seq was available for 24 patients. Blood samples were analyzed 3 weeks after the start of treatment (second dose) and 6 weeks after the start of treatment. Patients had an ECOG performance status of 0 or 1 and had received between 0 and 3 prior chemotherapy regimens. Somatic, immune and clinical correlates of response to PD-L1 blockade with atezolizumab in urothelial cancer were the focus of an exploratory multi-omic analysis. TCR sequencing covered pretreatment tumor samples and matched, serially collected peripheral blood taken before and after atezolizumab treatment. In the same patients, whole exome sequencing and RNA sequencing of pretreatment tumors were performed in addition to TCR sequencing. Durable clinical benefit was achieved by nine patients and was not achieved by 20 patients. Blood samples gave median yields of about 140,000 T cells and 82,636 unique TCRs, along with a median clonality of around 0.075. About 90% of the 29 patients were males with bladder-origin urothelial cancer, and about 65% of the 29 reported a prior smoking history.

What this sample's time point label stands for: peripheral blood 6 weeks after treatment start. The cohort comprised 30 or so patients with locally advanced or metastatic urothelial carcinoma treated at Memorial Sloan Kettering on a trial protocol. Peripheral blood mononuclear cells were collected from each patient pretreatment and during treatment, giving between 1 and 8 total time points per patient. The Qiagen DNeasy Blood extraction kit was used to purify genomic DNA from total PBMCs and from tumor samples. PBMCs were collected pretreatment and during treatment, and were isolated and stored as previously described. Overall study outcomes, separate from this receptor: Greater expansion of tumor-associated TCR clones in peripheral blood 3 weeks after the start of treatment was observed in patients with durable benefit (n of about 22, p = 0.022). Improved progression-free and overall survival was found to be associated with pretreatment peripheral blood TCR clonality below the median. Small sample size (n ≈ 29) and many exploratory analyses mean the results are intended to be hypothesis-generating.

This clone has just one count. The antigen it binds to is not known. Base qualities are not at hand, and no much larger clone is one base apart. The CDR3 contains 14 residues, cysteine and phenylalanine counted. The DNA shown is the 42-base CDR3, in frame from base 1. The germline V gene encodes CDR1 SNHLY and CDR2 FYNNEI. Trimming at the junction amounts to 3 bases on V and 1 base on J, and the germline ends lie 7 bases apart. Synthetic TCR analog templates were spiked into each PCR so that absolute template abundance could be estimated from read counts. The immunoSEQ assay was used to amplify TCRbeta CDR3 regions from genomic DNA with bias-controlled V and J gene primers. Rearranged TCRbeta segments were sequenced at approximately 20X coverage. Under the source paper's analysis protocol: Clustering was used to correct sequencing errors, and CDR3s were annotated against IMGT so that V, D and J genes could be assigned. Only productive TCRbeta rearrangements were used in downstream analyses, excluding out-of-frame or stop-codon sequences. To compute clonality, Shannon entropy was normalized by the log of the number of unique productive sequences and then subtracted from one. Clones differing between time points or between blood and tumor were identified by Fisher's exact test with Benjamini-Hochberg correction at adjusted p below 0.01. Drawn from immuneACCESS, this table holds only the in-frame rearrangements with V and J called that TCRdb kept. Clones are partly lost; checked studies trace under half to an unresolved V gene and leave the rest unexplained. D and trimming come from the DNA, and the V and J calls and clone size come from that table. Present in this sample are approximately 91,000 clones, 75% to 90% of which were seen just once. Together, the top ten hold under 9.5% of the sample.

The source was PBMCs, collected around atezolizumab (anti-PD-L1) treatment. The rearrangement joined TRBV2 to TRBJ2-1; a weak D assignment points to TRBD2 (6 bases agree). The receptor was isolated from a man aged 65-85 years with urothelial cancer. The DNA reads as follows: TGTGCCAGCAGTGAGGGGGGTTCCTACAATGAGCAGTTCTTC. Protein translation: CASSEGGSYNEQFF.